This T cell receptor (beta chain) was sequenced during a study of cytomegalovirus exposure and HLA in healthy donors. The CDR3 runs to 19 residues. V was pared by 1 base and J by 0 bases, with 9 bases of the junction left unmatched. The germline CDR1 and CDR2 sequences are SGHAT and FQNNGV. This clone has just one count. Both 60 Vbeta primers and 13 Jbeta primers went into the PCR. Sequenced by immunoSEQ multiplex PCR; TCRdb stores in-frame clones only, minus some. The table has 180,000 or so clones, approximately 81% seen once. J is TRBJ2-6 and V is TRBV11-2; 7 bases map to TRBD2. The material sequenced was PBMCs. The TCR originated in a young woman in good health and CMV-seronegative. The chain's CDR3 is CASSLGGGPTRSGANVLTF. CDR3 DNA sequence: TGTGCCAGCAGCTTAGGGGGGGGACCGACTCGCTCTGGGGCCAACGTCCTGACTTTC.